Below are 7 T cell receptor beta chains sequenced from a single sample in a study of blood T cell repertoires in COVID-19. This table comes from immunoSEQ multiplex PCR, and its TCRdb copy is limited to in-frame clones, with some not included. The sample shows around 160,000 clones, around 82% of them seen only once. Sequenced input: peripheral blood. All receptors derive from a man between 60 and 70 years old with active or convalescent COVID-19.

V is TRBV6-5 and J is TRBJ2-3, with 9 bases fitting TRBD2. CDR3 length: 15 residues. With V trimmed by 4 bases and J by 6 bases, 8 bases remained unmatched. The germline V gene has CDR1 MNHEY and CDR2 SVGAGI. The CDR3 DNA sequence: TGTGCCAGCAGTTCGCGGGGGGGCGCAGGTGATACGCAGTATTTT. Translated, it gives CASSSRGGAGDTQYF.

The genes are TRBV2 and TRBJ1-2; the D gene is possibly TRBD1 (5 bases). Germline CDR1 is SNHLY and CDR2 is FYNNEI. Between the trimmed V and J ends, which lost 4 bases and 5 bases, there was a span of 17 bases. This CDR3 comprises 15 residues. The CDR3 loop reads CASSGRQIESYGYTF. Here the CDR3 DNA reads TGTGCCAGCAGTGGGAGACAGATTGAAAGTTATGGCTACACCTTC.

This chain joins TRBV6-1 and TRBJ2-5; 7 nucleotides line up with TRBD2. Germline lookup yields CDR1 MNHNS and CDR2 SASEGT. This CDR3 has 16 residues. Trimming took 2 bases from V and 5 from J; bases not matched to a gene: 11. CDR3 nucleotides: TGTGCCAGCAGTGAAATTGGGAGGGGTGGGAGCGAGACCCAGTACTTC. It yields the protein CASSEIGRGGSETQYF.

J is TRBJ2-1 and V is TRBV6-5; 8 nucleotides align to TRBD2. CDR3 size: 14 residues. Germline V gene sequence: CDR1 MNHEY, CDR2 SVGAGI. V lost 5 bases and J lost 3; bases outside the gene matches: 3. CDR3 nucleotides: TGTGCCAGCAGTCCCGGGACTAGCTACAATGAGCAGTTCTTC. This gives the protein CASSPGTSYNEQFF.

This chain uses TRBV7-9 with TRBJ1-1, with 9 bases identical to TRBD1. After removal of 7 bases from V and 5 bases from J, the junction contained 5 bases not matched to a gene. The CDR3 sequence is 13 residues long. Germline-derived CDR1 and CDR2 are SEHNR and FQNEAQ (reference sequence). Written as DNA, the CDR3 is TGTGCCAGCACTGTCGACAGGGGGACTGAAGCTTTCTTT. The encoded protein is CASTVDRGTEAFF.

This clone appeared a single time. V is TRBV10-2 and J is TRBJ1-3; D perhaps matches TRBD1 (6 bases). Trimming shortened V by 3 bases and J by 2 bases, and 14 bases separated the two germline ends. Germline V gene sequence: CDR1 WSHSY, CDR2 SAAADI. This CDR3 has 16 residues. The CDR3 DNA sequence: TGCGCCAGCAGTGAAGTTTCCAGGGGCGCTGGAAACACCATATATTTT. This translates into CASSEVSRGAGNTIYF.

This chain connects TRBV29-1 to TRBJ2-5; TRBD2 matches at 12 bases. V lost 8 bases, J lost 0 bases, and 13 bases stayed unmatched. This CDR3 is 17 amino acids long. In germline, CDR1 is SQVTM, CDR2 ANQGSEA. The CDR3 here is CSILTLAGGPYQETQYF. CDR3 coding DNA: TGCAGCATTTTAACACTAGCGGGGGGCCCCTACCAAGAGACCCAGTACTTC. The full variable domain, its missing parts supplied by reference TRBV29-1 and TRBJ2-5, is SAVISQKPSRDICQRGTSLTIQCQVDSQVTMMFWYRQQPGQSLTLIATANQGSEATYESGFVIDKFPISRPNLTFSTLTVSNMSPEDSSIYLCSILTLAGGPYQETQYFGPGTRLLVL.